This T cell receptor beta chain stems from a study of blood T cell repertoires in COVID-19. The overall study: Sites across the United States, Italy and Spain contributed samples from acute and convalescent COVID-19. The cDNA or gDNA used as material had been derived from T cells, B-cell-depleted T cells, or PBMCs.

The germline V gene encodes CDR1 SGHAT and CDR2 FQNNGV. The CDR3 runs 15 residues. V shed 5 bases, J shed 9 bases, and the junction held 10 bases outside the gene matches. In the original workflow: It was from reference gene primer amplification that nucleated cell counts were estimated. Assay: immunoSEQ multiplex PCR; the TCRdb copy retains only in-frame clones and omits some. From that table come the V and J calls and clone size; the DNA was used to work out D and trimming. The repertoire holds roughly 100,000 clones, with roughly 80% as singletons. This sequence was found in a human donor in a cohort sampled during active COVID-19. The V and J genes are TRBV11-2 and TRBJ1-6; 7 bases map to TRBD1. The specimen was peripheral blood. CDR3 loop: CASSPGRAGGSPLHF. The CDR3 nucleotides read TGTGCCAGCAGCCCTGGACGGGCAGGGGGTTCACCCCTCCACTTT.